This T cell receptor (beta chain) was profiled in a study of cytomegalovirus exposure and HLA in healthy donors. Regarding the study as a whole: The TCR clusters that emerged in the first cohort tended, a later analysis found, to co-occur in the 120 or so validation repertoires.

Method: immunoSEQ multiplex PCR; TCRdb's copy keeps in-frame clones and lacks some. This sample has a few hundred thousand clones; approximately 91% occur once, and the top ten carry approximately 0.9%. While the first cohort had over 650 subjects, the donors belonged to the separate validation cohort of fewer than 150 subjects. A few counts support this clone. As yet, its antigen is unknown. The germline V and J ends were trimmed by 6 bases and 6 bases, with 18 bases remaining between them. CDR1 MNHEY and CDR2 SMNVEV come from the germline V gene (reference sequence). CDR3 length: 14 amino acids. Sequencing was done on a sample of PBMCs. This clonotype was obtained from a man between 25 and 39 years old in good health and CMV-seronegative. The rearrangement uses TRBV27 and TRBJ2-7; D possibly corresponds to TRBD1 (6 bases). The CDR3 reads CASSRGTGRLEQYF. The DNA for the CDR3 is TGTGCCAGCAGCAGGGGTACAGGGCGGCTCGAGCAGTACTTC.